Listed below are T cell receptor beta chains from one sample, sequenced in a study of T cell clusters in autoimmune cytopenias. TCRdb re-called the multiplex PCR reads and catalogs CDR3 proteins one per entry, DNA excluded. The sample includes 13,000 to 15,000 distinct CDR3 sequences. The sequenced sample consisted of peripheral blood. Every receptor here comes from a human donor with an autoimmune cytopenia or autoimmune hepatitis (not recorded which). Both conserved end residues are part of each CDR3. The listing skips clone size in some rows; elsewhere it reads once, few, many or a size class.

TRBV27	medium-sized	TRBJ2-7	CASMRGQTYEQYF
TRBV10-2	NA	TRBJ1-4	CASSERGRRLFF
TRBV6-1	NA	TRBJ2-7	CASSPRPGGPLAGRPYCEQYF
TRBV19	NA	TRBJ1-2	CASQGANYGYTF
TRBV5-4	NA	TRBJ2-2	CASKTGKNTGELFF
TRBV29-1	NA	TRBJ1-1	CSVAIPKTENTEAFF
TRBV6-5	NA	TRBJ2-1	CASRRTVNNEQFF
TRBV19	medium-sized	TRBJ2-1	CAASVAGYNEQFF
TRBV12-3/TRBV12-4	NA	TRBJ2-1	CASSLQASGSFAVF
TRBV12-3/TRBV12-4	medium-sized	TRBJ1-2	CASSLAGRGPYGYTF
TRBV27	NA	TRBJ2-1	CASSIQPVKTNEQFF
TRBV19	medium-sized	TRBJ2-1	CASRTRDSGYNEQFF
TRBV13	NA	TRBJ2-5	CASSPRGTRGETQYF
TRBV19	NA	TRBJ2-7	CASSLLADSSYEQYF
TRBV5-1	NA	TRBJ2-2	CASSSRAWDTGELFF
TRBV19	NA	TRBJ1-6	CASSPGQGSGSYNSPLHF
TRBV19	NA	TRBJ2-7	CASSSGTGAYEQYF
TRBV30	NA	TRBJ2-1	CAWSNGRANEQFF
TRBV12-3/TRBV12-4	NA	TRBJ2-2	CASSLMRSEAGELFF
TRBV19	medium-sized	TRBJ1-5	CASRTGTGNQPQHF
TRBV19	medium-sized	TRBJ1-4	CASSVRQPEKLFF
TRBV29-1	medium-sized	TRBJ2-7	CSVEDSGSMGERVYEQYF
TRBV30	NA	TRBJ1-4	CAWSGTSTNEKLFF
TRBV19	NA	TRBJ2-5	CASSIGRGAGETQYF
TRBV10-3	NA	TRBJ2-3	CAIGAATDTQYF
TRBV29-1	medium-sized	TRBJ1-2	CSTVHNSYGYTF
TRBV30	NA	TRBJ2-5	CAWSYPAGGRETQYF
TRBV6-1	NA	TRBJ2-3	CASSETSGGPDTQYF
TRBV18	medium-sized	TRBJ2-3	CASSPGQGTDTQYF
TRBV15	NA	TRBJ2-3	CATRDPTDTQYF
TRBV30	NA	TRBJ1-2	CAWSGGGGGHGYTF
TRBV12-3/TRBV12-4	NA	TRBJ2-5	CASSFSGGKTQYF
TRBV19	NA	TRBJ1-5	CASSNTGIQPQHF
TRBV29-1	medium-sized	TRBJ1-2	CSVWDRNFYGYTF
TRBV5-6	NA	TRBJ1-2	CASSLRGTVPNYGYTF
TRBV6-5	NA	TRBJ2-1	CASSRGGAKLNEQFF
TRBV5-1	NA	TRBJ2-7	CASSLGQGVYEQYF
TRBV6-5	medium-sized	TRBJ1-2	CASSYGTGWNYGYTF
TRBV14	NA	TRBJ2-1	CASSQETSGRYNEQFF
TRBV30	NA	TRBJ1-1	CAWSDLGRNTEAFF
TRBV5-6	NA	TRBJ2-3	CASSLERGARTDTQYF
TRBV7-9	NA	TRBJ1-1	CAITGSGTEAFF
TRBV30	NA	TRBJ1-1	CAWSLDPNTEAFF
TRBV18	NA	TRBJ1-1	CASSGGQRGTEAFF
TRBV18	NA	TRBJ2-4	CASSPSGAKNIQYF
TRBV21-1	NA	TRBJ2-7	CASSKGEGSYEQYF
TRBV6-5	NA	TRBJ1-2	CASRRARDRWGYTF